These 8 T cell receptor beta chains share one sample of origin, sequenced in a study of T cell responses to AZD1222 COVID-19 vaccine. Data came from immunoSEQ multiplex PCR; TCRdb stores just in-frame clones and leaves some out. The data hold around 160,000 clones, with around nine tenths observed a single time. Specimen: peripheral blood, collected on day 0 of MenACWY control vaccination. The receptors derive from an adult in good health.

The rearrangement links TRBV6-5 to TRBJ1-5, with unresolved D. Germline CDR1 MNHEY, CDR2 SVGAGI. This CDR3 spans 12 amino acids. Trimming shortened V by 8 bases and J by 0 bases, and 5 bases separated the two germline ends. The CDR3 nucleotides read TGTGCCAGCCGAGCTAGCAATCAGCCCCAGCATTTT. It is translated as CASRASNQPQHF.

V and J are TRBV3-1 (or the pseudogene TRBV3-2) and TRBJ2-7; no definite D call. This CDR3 has 16 residues. V shed 1 base and J shed 9 bases, with 22 bases lying between them. Germline values: CDR1 LGHDT, CDR2 YNNKEL (reference sequence). The CDR3 is CASSQGGTLSLFGQYF. The CDR3 nucleotides read TGTGCCAGCAGCCAAGGAGGAACACTATCTCTCTTCGGGCAGTACTTC.

This chain links TRBV12-3 or TRBV12-4 with TRBJ2-7, with TRBD2 matching 8 bases. Trimming cost V 6 bases and J 4 bases; bases outside gene matches: 2. The CDR3 has 12 amino acids. CDR3 sequence: CASSGGEYEQYF. The CDR3 DNA reads as TGTGCCAGCAGCGGGGGGGAATACGAGCAGTACTTC.

The V and J genes are TRBV5-6 and TRBJ2-7; 10 positions match TRBD1. The CDR3 has 13 amino acids. The germline CDR1 and CDR2 sequences are SGHDT and YYEEEE. V trimming: 3 bases; J trimming: 5 bases; junction bases outside the gene matches: 2. The CDR3 DNA sequence: TGTGCCAGCAGCTACGGGACAGGGGACGAGCAGTACTTC. Its translation is CASSYGTGDEQYF.

The chain carries TRBV3-1 (or the pseudogene TRBV3-2) and TRBJ2-7; no firm D call. CDR3 length: 11 amino acids. The V and J ends lost 3 bases and 9 bases respectively, with 9 bases between them. Germline CDR1 and CDR2: LGHDT and YNNKEL (reference sequence). The CDR3: CASSQGMGQYF. CDR3 sequence (DNA): TGTGCCAGCAGCCAGGGGATGGGGCAGTACTTC.

This clone has a handful of counts. This chain joins TRBV19 and TRBJ1-5; D is undetermined. Trimming removed 3 bases at V and 6 bases at J, with 9 bases between. Looked up from germline, CDR1 is LNHDA and CDR2 is SQIVND (reference sequence). The CDR3 runs 13 residues. CDR3 sequence: CASSMWSSQPQHF. The CDR3 bases are TGTGCCAGTAGTATGTGGTCGAGTCAGCCCCAGCATTTT.

This chain links TRBV2 with TRBJ1-6; 7 bases map to TRBD1. The CDR3 contains 17 residues. V shed 3 bases and J 5 bases; nucleotides not matched to a gene: 10. CDR1 is SNHLY and CDR2 is FYNNEI in the germline V gene. CDR3 DNA: TGTGCCAGCAGTGACCCTGGGTCGGGACAGAATAATTCACCCCTCCACTTT. Encoded protein: CASSDPGSGQNNSPLHF.

The sample holds a few counts of this clone. The same CDR3 arises from other DNA sequences in this sample as well. The chain joins TRBV27 to TRBJ1-5, with D unclear. The CDR3 runs to 12 residues. Germline V CDR1 and CDR2: MNHEY, SMNVEV (reference sequence). The V end lost 4 bases, the J end lost 4 bases, and 5 bases lay between the germline ends. DNA for the CDR3: TGTGCCAGCAGTTCGGTGAATCAGCCCCAGCATTTT. This codes for CASSSVNQPQHF.